The sequence of this T cell receptor (beta chain) was determined in a study of CD8+CD57+ T cells in acquired aplastic anemia. Looking at the study overall: When averaged, DNA from sorted CD4+ and CD8+ cells came to around 3.4 ug.

The study profiled TCR beta VDJ and CDR3 using genomic DNA as template. TCRdb processed the reads anew with MiXCR; each CDR3 protein has one entry. Among about 160,000 distinct CDR3 sequences listed, about 64% were seen once. Study-wide results and caveats: There were roughly 28 CD8+ CDR3 sequences that occurred in both patients and controls.

CDR1 and CDR2 (germline): SGDLS, YYNGEE. This CDR3 is 14 amino acids long. Trimming stripped 4 bases from V and 7 bases from J, with 14 bases between. The authors sequenced patients whose flow cytometry had shown CD8+CD57+ cell expansion. Blood sampling was performed on the patients, and none of them had received therapy by then. Note on this clonotype: The antigen remains undetermined.

V and J are TRBV9 and TRBJ2-2, with D hard to call. Source material: sorted CD4+, CD8+, or CD8+CD57+ T cells (not recorded which) from PBMCs. The sequence was obtained from a human donor with aplastic anemia. The CDR3 spells CASSPLPGFGELFF. The CDR3 DNA sequence: TGTGCCAGCAGCCCACTCCCAGGTTTCGGGGAGCTGTTTTTT.